This T cell receptor (beta chain) originates from a study of T cells in Graves' hyperthyroidism and ophthalmopathy. Overall study results and limits: Blood shared most expanded thyroid clonotypes above 0.001.

Worth noting for this clonotype: What it binds is unknown.

RNA transcripts gave rise to amplified TCR beta CDR3 regions. In the first-round RT-PCR of the TCR CDR3, the HTBI primer set was used. TCRdb fed the multiplex PCR reads into MiXCR, producing one record per CDR3 protein. Here the sample spans hundreds of thousands of distinct CDR3 sequences, about 19% being singletons. V was shortened by 4 bases and J by 6 bases, with 15 bases between the two germline ends. CDR1 is KGHSH and CDR2 is LQKENI in the germline V gene. CDR3 length: 15 amino acids. The chain joins TRBV18 to TRBJ1-4; tentatively, D is TRBD1 (5 bases). Sequencing was done on a sample of blood. This receptor was obtained from a woman between 45 and 60 years old with Graves' hyperthyroidism that later progressed to Graves' ophthalmopathy. CDR3: CASSLKNPGDEKLFF. The CDR3 DNA is TGTGCCAGCTCACTAAAAAACCCGGGGGATGAAAAACTGTTTTTT.